The subject of this entry is one TCR beta chain. Authors' processing steps: Nucleated cell counts were estimated from reference gene primer amplification. The repertoire was sequenced with immunoSEQ multiplex PCR; TCRdb's copy has only in-frame clones and lacks some. Clone size and V and J calls were adopted from that table, with D and trimming inferred from the DNA. The profile shows about 210,000 clones, 65% to 90% of them singletons. The data belong to a study of blood T cell repertoires in COVID-19. About the study: From the United States, Italy and Spain came samples of acute and convalescent COVID-19.

Trimming took off 0 bases at V and 10 bases at J, with 16 bases between the two ends. The CDR3 contains 14 residues. Germline V CDR1 and CDR2: SGHRS, YFSETQ. Recruited during active infection, patients (from Seattle) were subsequently followed longitudinally. The V gene is TRBV5-1, the J gene TRBJ1-1, with TRBD1 as a possible D gene (5 bases). Sequencing was carried out using peripheral blood. The sequence was obtained from a middle-aged man with COVID-19, enrolled during active disease. The CDR3 coding sequence is TGCGCCAGCAGCTTGGCCGGGGGTAATGGGGGAGCTTTCTTT. This sequence encodes CASSLAGGNGGAFF.